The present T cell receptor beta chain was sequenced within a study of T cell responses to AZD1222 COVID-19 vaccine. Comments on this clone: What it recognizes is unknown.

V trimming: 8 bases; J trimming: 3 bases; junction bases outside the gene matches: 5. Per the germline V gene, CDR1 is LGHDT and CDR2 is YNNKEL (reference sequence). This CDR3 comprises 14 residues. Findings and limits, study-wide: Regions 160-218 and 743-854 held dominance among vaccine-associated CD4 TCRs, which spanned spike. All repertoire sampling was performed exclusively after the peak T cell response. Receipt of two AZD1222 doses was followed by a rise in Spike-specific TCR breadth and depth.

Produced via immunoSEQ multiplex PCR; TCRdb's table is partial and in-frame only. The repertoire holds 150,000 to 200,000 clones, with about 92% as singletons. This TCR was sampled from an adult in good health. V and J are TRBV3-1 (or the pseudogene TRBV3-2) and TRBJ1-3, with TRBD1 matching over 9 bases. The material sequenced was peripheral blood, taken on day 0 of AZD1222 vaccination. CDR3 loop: CASCSTGGGNTIYF. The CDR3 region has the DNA TGTGCCAGCTGCTCGACAGGGGGTGGAAACACCATATATTTT.